This T cell receptor beta chain was found in a study of T cells expressing NK-cell markers. Turning to this clonotype: What it binds is not known.

General study findings and limits: Dominant NKG2C+ clonotypes accounted for roughly 1.0-8% of CD8+ T cells in a handful of donors.

TCRdb reprocessed the 5' RACE reads, with one entry per CDR3 protein and no DNA. This table holds approximately 460,000 distinct CDR3 sequences. Germline V gene sequence: CDR1 SQVTM, CDR2 ANQGSEA. The CDR3 runs 14 residues. This sequence was found in a woman between 18 and 70 years old in good health. J is TRBJ2-4 and V is TRBV29-1; TCRdb's D call, TRBD1, is unchecked because there is no DNA. The sequenced sample was blood T cells: a sorted CD56 or NKG2C T cell subset, CD4+ or CD8+ T cells, or bulk PBMC T cells (not recorded which). CDR3 in amino acids: CSVESGTVGNIQYF.